The following is a T cell receptor (beta chain) sequence with its context. Its antigen remains unidentified. No base qualities exist here, and no much larger clone lies one base off it. The data are from a study of OX40 agonist ivuxolimab in advanced cancers. Context from the whole study: Ivuxolimab was a fully human IgG2 agonistic monoclonal antibody targeting the costimulatory receptor OX40 (CD134). The paper covers the monotherapy dose-escalation part of the phase I ivuxolimab trial, which included N of about 56 patients. Intravenous ivuxolimab was administered to patients every 2 weeks at six dose levels: 0.01, 0.1, 0.3, 1.5, 3 and 10 mg/kg. The point of sequencing TCRbeta in the periphery was to test whether ivuxolimab changed TCR sequence diversity and drove clonal T-cell expansion. A male proportion of 82.7% and a mean age of 60 years, ranging from 23 to 79, were recorded for the dose-escalation cohort. Prior anti-PD-1, anti-PD-L1 or anti-CTLA-4 therapy was permitted, and approximately 42% of dose-escalation patients had received checkpoint inhibitors. Of the approximately 50 dose-escalation patients, hepatocellular carcinoma was present in 19, melanoma in approximately 15, renal cell carcinoma in 9 and head and neck cancer in 9. Partial responses occurred in three dose-escalation patients, of whom one had hepatocellular carcinoma and two had cutaneous melanoma. What the authors observed across the whole study: Low levels of normalized T-cell clonal expansion were also seen in some nonresponding patients. On average, CD8+ T cells showed more expanded clones than CD4+ T cells after ivuxolimab. At doses of 0.1 to 3.0 mg/kg, clonal expansion of both CD4+ and CD8+ blood T cells was observed from baseline to week 6. In partial responders in the 0.1-3.0 mg/kg groups, normalized peripheral clonal expansion was found to be among the lowest, especially among CD8+ T cells. The antigen specificity of the clonally expanded peripheral T cells was not determined.

Patients with autoimmune disease history or receiving systemic immunosuppression were excluded from the trial. Peripheral blood for TCR sequencing was collected from all dose cohorts at baseline, on cycle 4 day 1, and on cycle 7 day 1. Samples came from an open-label, multicenter, first-in-human phase I dose-escalation trial of ivuxolimab. Adults with locally advanced or metastatic melanoma, renal cell, hepatocellular, or head and neck squamous cell carcinoma were enrolled in the trial. Before TCR sequencing, CD4+ T cells and CD8+ T cells from peripheral blood were sorted into separate populations. Genomic DNA was extracted from sorted cells for sequencing of the TCRbeta CDR3 region. The immunoSEQ Assay was used to sequence the TCRbeta CDR3 regions. In TCRdb, the immuneACCESS table is reduced to in-frame sequences with V and J assigned. These tables do not hold every clone; where another copy was compared, an unresolved V gene accounts for under half, and the others remain unexplained. The sample table shows approximately 74,000 clones, and just over 90% are seen once. More than 4.5% of the sample is taken by the ten largest.

The germline V end is reduced by 7 bases and the J end by 2 bases; junction bases left unmatched: 11. CDR1 MDHEN and CDR2 SYDVKM are derived from the germline V gene. Counted from cysteine to phenylalanine, this CDR3 has 16 amino acids. Solely the CDR3 DNA is kept, with 48 bases framed from the first base. This chain joins TRBV28 to TRBJ2-3; TRBD2 matches 8 bases in the middle. This TCR was recovered from an adult with an advanced solid tumor such as melanoma, head and neck, liver or kidney cancer. Sequenced material: CD4+ or CD8+ T cells sorted from blood, taken in a trial of the OX40 agonist ivuxolimab. The CDR3 sequence is CASTRSVAGYTDTQYF. Read as DNA, the sequence is TGTGCCAGCACCCGCTCGGTAGCGGGATACACAGATACGCAGTATTTT. The CDR3, completed at both ends by the reference TRBV28 and TRBJ2-3 genes, gives the full variable domain DVKVTQSSRYLVKRTGEKVFLECVQDMDHENMFWYRQDPGLGLRLIYFSYDVKMKEKGDIPEGYSVSREKKERFSLILESASTNQTSMYLCASTRSVAGYTDTQYFGPGTRLTVL.